This T cell receptor (beta chain) is drawn from a study of response to subunit inactivated influenza vaccine. Findings of the study overall: Each seasonal flu vaccination may recruit only limited new T cells, authors suggested.

TCRdb used MiXCR to reprocess the RT-PCR reads, holding one entry per CDR3 protein. The sample yields under 200,000 distinct CDR3 sequences, roughly a tenth seen once. In this sample, this clonotype turned up a few times. What it binds is not known. V lost 7 bases and J lost 0, with 11 bases in between. This CDR3 contains 13 residues. Germline assignment: CDR1 SGHRS and CDR2 YFSETQ. The TCR sequence derives from a man aged 50 or older who received an inactivated influenza vaccine. The specimen comprised non-naive T cells sorted from PBMCs, sampled 45 days after vaccination. The V and J genes are TRBV5-1 and TRBJ2-7; TRBD2 might be the D (5 bases). Written as DNA, the CDR3 is TGCGCCAGCTGCCGGGAAACCTCCTACGAGCAGTACTTC. Encoded protein: CASCRETSYEQYF.